Below, one T cell receptor beta chain is given with its context. This entry belongs to a study of blood T cell repertoires in COVID-19. Whole-study context: Italy, Spain and the United States were the sources of the convalescent and acute COVID-19 samples. From T cells, B-cell-depleted T cells, or PBMCs came the material, which was cDNA or gDNA.

V was pared by 0 bases and J by 7 bases, with 4 bases of the junction left unmatched. The germline CDR1 and CDR2 sequences are SGHNT and YYREEE (reference sequence). CDR3 size: 15 residues. Authors' analysis steps: How many nucleated cells were present was estimated from reference gene primer amplification. Sequencing was performed with immunoSEQ multiplex PCR; in TCRdb, only in-frame clones are kept and a portion is missing. For V, J and clone size, that table is used; D and trimming come from the DNA. The sample contains over 200,000 clones, approximately 87% of which appear only once. What was sequenced was peripheral blood. The receptor was derived from a woman aged 70-85 years with active or convalescent COVID-19. This rearrangement joins TRBV5-4 to TRBJ1-6; TRBD1 matches at 7 bases. The CDR3 here is CASSLERQGNSPLHF. In nucleotides, the CDR3 is TGTGCCAGCAGCTTGGAGAGACAGGGAAATTCACCCCTCCACTTT. Full variable domain (rest looked up from reference TRBV5-4 and TRBJ1-6): ETGVTQSPTHLIKTRGQQVTLRCSSQSGHNTVSWYQQALGQGPQFIFQYYREEENGRGNFPPRFSGLQFPNYSSELNVNALELDDSALYLCASSLERQGNSPLHFGNGTRLTVT.